Each of the 19 T cell receptor beta chains below was sequenced from the same sample in a study of cytomegalovirus exposure and HLA in healthy donors. The primer mix had 60 Vbeta and 13 Jbeta primers. This table comes from immunoSEQ multiplex PCR, and its TCRdb copy is limited to in-frame clones, with some not included. The data show about 140,000 clones, roughly 75% seen once. Sequencing was carried out using PBMCs. The source is a man aged 40-49 years in good health and CMV-seronegative.

The rearrangement links TRBV19 to TRBJ2-1; 7 bases line up with TRBD1. The CDR3 is 14 amino acids. CDR1 and CDR2 (germline): LNHDA, SQIVND (reference sequence). J gave up 4 bases and V 7 bases, and 7 bases lay outside the gene matches. The DNA for the CDR3 is TGTGCCAGTAAGAACAGGGGACCATACAATGAGCAGTTCTTC. It is translated as CASKNRGPYNEQFF.

This sequence joins TRBV7-3 and TRBJ2-3; 8 bases line up with TRBD1. The ends lost 4 bases at V and 7 bases at J; junction bases unmatched: 7. The CDR3 spans 14 residues. Germline CDR1 is SGHTA and CDR2 is FQGTGA. The CDR3 is CASSSQGALHTQYF. CDR3 coding DNA: TGTGCCAGCAGCTCTCAGGGGGCGCTTCATACGCAGTATTTT.

The chain combines TRBV12-5 with TRBJ2-5, with D possibly being TRBD2 (5 bases). The CDR3 totals 15 residues. The V gene's germline CDR1 is LGHNT and CDR2 FRNRAP. V gave up 4 bases and J gave up 0 bases, with 12 bases separating them. In DNA, the CDR3 is TGTGCTAGTGGTTCCGGACTCGCGTACCAAGAGACCCAGTACTTC. Amino acid sequence: CASGSGLAYQETQYF.

The chain carries TRBV7-9 and TRBJ2-7; 14 nucleotides align to TRBD2. After removal of 5 bases from V and 7 bases from J, the junction contained 16 bases not matched to a gene. Germline V gene lookup returns CDR1 SEHNR and CDR2 FQNEAQ (reference sequence). This CDR3 contains 18 residues. CDR3: CASSLRLAGGTSSVEQYF. CDR3 nucleotides: TGTGCCAGCAGCCTCCGACTAGCGGGGGGGACGTCTTCAGTTGAGCAGTACTTC. The complete variable domain, with remaining parts taken from reference TRBV7-9 and TRBJ2-7, reads DTGVSQNPRHKITKRGQNVTFRCDPISEHNRLYWYRQTLGQGPEFLTYFQNEAQLEKSRLLSDRFSAERPKGSFSTLEIQRTEQGDSAMYLCASSLRLAGGTSSVEQYFGPGTRLTVT.

The J gene is TRBJ1-2, the V gene TRBV9; 8 nucleotides agree with TRBD1. J lost 1 base, V lost 4 bases, and 9 bases had no gene match. The CDR3 consists of 16 residues. CDR1 and CDR2 from the germline V gene are SGDLS and YYNGEE. The CDR3 here is CASSMIGQGGNYGYTF. The CDR3 region has the DNA TGTGCCAGCAGCATGATAGGACAGGGAGGTAACTATGGCTACACCTTC.

This chain uses TRBV4-2 with TRBJ2-1; 11 bases map to TRBD2. V lost 1 base to trimming and J lost 5 bases; unmatched junction nucleotides: 10. The CDR3 covers 18 residues. The germline CDR1 and CDR2 sequences are LGHNA and YNFKEQ. The CDR3 region is CASSQAISLAGGDNEQFF. CDR3 DNA sequence: TGTGCCAGCAGCCAAGCGATAAGTCTAGCGGGGGGCGACAATGAGCAGTTCTTC.

This clone occurred once. This sequence joins TRBV6-6 and TRBJ1-5; D is ambiguous. Trimming shortened V by 4 bases and J by 7 bases, and 14 bases separated the two germline ends. This CDR3 region has 14 residues. Per germline, CDR1 MNHNY and CDR2 SVGAGI (reference sequence). CDR3 sequence reads: CASSSGPGRQPQHF. CDR3 coding DNA: TGTGCCAGCAGTTCCGGTCCTGGGAGACAGCCCCAGCATTTT.

This clone was found a few times. CDR3 sequence reads: CASSQRQEAFF. DNA for the CDR3: TGCGCCAGCAGCCAGAGACAGGAAGCTTTCTTT. The J gene is TRBJ1-1, the V gene TRBV4-1; a possible D gene is TRBD1 (5 bases). CDR1 is MGHRA and CDR2 is YSYEKL in the germline V gene. Trimming shortened V by 3 bases and J by 8 bases, and 7 bases separated the two germline ends. This CDR3 comprises 11 residues.

The chain combines TRBV5-1 with TRBJ2-5, with 9 bases fitting TRBD1. CDR1 SGHRS and CDR2 YFSETQ come from the germline V gene. The CDR3 has 16 amino acids. V lost 5 bases and J lost 3; bases outside the gene matches: 11. The CDR3 sequence: CASSARDREREETQYF. DNA for the CDR3: TGCGCCAGCAGTGCCCGGGACAGGGAAAGGGAAGAGACCCAGTACTTC.

V gene TRBV9 combines with J gene TRBJ2-1; a weak D match, TRBD1 (6 bases). The CDR3 runs 15 residues. The V end lost 1 base, the J end lost 9 bases, and 17 bases lay between the germline ends. Germline V CDR1 and CDR2: SGDLS, YYNGEE. CDR3: CASSVSPSNRAEQFF. The CDR3 DNA reads as TGTGCCAGCAGCGTAAGTCCCTCAAACAGGGCTGAGCAGTTCTTC.

CDR3 DNA: TGTGCCAGCAGCCTAAGACAGGGGGAGGAGTATGGCTACACCTTC. This encodes CASSLRQGEEYGYTF. The rearrangement joins TRBV5-6 to TRBJ1-2, with 9 bases lining up with TRBD1. The ends lost 4 bases at V and 5 bases at J; junction bases unmatched: 9. CDR1 and CDR2 from the germline V gene are SGHDT and YYEEEE. This CDR3 has 15 amino acids.

This clone showed up just once. The chain links TRBV2 to TRBJ2-1; D perhaps matches TRBD2 (5 bases). Trimming left V 6 bases short and J 9 bases short, with 24 bases between. The CDR3 runs to 16 residues. Germline V gene sequence: CDR1 SNHLY, CDR2 FYNNEI. CDR3 sequence (DNA): TGTGCCAGCAGCGACTTGTGGCCTAGCCTATTGGGTGAGCAGTTCTTC. It is translated as CASSDLWPSLLGEQFF. Combining the CDR3 with reference TRBV2 and TRBJ2-1 gives the whole variable domain EPEVTQTPSHQVTQMGQEVILRCVPISNHLYFYWYRQILGQKVEFLVSFYNNEISEKSEIFDDQFSVERPDGSNFTLKIRSTKLEDSAMYFCASSDLWPSLLGEQFFGPGTRLTVL.

Concerning this clone: At one boundary the junction diverges from the germline segment, which might be a read error. This chain uses TRBV11-2 with TRBJ2-1; D might be TRBD2 (5 bases). Germline V CDR1 and CDR2: SGHAT, FQNNGV. This CDR3 has 13 residues. The DNA of the CDR3 is TGTGCCAGCAGCCGCGGGCCTTACAACGAGCAGTTCTTC. The encoded protein is CASSRGPYNEQFF.

The V call is TRBV15, the J call TRBJ2-5, with D possibly being TRBD1 (6 bases). The J call could be wrong; TRBJ2-7 is a better fit for the DNA end. Per the germline V gene, CDR1 is LNHNV and CDR2 is YYDKDF (reference sequence). The CDR3 consists of 19 residues. The CDR3, as DNA: TGTGCCACCAGCAGGGGTGGGTCGCGGTCGGACAGCCAAGTCTACGAGCAGTACTTC. Protein product: CATSRGGSRSDSQVYEQYF.

This clone was recorded only once. The chain has TRBV6-5 and TRBJ1-1, with TRBD1 as a possible D gene (6 bases). The ends were cut back, 4 bases at V and 2 bases at J, with 14 bases in the middle. The germline gives CDR1 MNHEY, CDR2 SVGAGI. This CDR3 comprises 15 residues. CDR3 sequence: CASSFNRDINTEAFF. The CDR3 DNA sequence: TGTGCCAGCAGTTTTAACCGGGACATTAACACTGAAGCTTTCTTT.

This clone is a singleton in its sample. V usage is TRBV18 and J usage is TRBJ1-2; the match to TRBD1 covers 10 bases. V lost 6 bases to trimming and J lost 4 bases; unmatched junction nucleotides: 8. The CDR3 length is 15 residues. The germline V gene has CDR1 KGHSH and CDR2 LQKENI. In DNA, the CDR3 is TGTGCCAGCTCCCCCGGACAGGGGGAGATCTATGGCTACACCTTC. Its protein is CASSPGQGEIYGYTF.

The V and J genes are TRBV5-1 and TRBJ2-7; possible D gene TRBD2, 5 bases. In germline, CDR1 is SGHRS, CDR2 YFSETQ. The V end lost 3 bases, the J end lost 3 bases, and 16 bases lay between the germline ends. CDR3 length equals 15 residues. The CDR3 bases are TGCGCCAGCAGCTCCCCGGCGGGTTATTTCTACGAGCAGTACTTC. Translating gives CASSSPAGYFYEQYF.

This chain joins TRBV4-1 and TRBJ1-2, with D tentatively TRBD1 (5 bases). The V gene's germline CDR1 is MGHRA and CDR2 YSYEKL. The V gene lost 2 bases and the J gene lost 2 bases, with 9 bases spanning the gap. CDR3 length: 14 residues. The CDR3 nucleotides are TGCGCCAGCAGCCAAAGCGGGGGAAACTATGGCTACACCTTC. This encodes CASSQSGGNYGYTF.

The chain recombines TRBV5-6 with TRBJ2-1; TRBD2 matches at 13 bases. The CDR3 has 15 amino acids. CDR1 and CDR2 (germline): SGHDT, YYEEEE. V shed 3 bases and J 5 bases; nucleotides not matched to a gene: 2. CDR3 bases: TGTGCCAGCAGCTACGGACTAGCGGGGGACAATGAGCAGTTCTTC. Amino acid sequence: CASSYGLAGDNEQFF.